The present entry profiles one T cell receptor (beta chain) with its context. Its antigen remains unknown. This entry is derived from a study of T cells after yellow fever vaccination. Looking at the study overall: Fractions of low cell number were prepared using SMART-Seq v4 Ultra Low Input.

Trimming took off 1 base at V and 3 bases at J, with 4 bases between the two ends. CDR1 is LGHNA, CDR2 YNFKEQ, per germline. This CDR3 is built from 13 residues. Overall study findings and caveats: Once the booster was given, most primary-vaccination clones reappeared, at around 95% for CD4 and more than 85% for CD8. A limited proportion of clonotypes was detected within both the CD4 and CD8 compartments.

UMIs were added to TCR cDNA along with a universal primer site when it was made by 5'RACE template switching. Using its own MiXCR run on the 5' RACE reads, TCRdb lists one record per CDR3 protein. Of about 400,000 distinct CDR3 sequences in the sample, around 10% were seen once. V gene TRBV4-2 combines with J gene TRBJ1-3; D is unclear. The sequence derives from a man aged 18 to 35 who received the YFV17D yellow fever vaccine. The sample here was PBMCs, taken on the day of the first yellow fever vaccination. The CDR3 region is CASSQGNGNTIYF. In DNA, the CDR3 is TGTGCCAGCAGCCAAGGGAATGGAAACACCATATATTTT.